A selection of T cell receptor beta chains follows, all from one sample in a study of cytomegalovirus exposure and HLA in healthy donors. Sequencing used immunoSEQ multiplex PCR; TCRdb keeps in-frame clones, though not all of them. The repertoire consists of approximately 170,000 clones, with roughly three quarters occurring once and the leading ten covering roughly 7.5%. The sequencing sample was made of PBMCs. These receptors were taken from a male donor in good health and CMV-seropositive. The conserved cysteine and the conserved F or W are not part of the CDR3 here. Clone size is given for some rows only: seen once, a few or many times, or a class if the clone is expanded.

clone_size: -; v_call: TRBV4-2; j_call: TRBJ2-5; cdr3_aa: ASSPGQVKETQY
clone_size: -; v_call: TRBV5-4; j_call: TRBJ2-5; cdr3_aa: ASSFLDRVEQETQY
clone_size: few; v_call: TRBV30; j_call: TRBJ1-2; cdr3_aa: ALRASPRLGYT
clone_size: few; v_call: TRBV6-6; j_call: TRBJ1-1; cdr3_aa: ASMAGGGTEAF
clone_size: -; v_call: TRBV7-9; j_call: TRBJ2-2; cdr3_aa: ASSLGTEGELF
clone_size: -; v_call: TRBV12-5; j_call: TRBJ1-2; cdr3_aa: ASGLQTSYGYT
clone_size: few; v_call: TRBV6-1; j_call: TRBJ1-1; cdr3_aa: ASSDQDRVSVAF
clone_size: -; v_call: TRBV6-5; j_call: TRBJ2-2; cdr3_aa: ASSYPQEGGVGELF
clone_size: few; v_call: TRBV2; j_call: TRBJ1-2; cdr3_aa: ASTYRGRGGYT
clone_size: -; v_call: TRBV7-9; j_call: TRBJ2-5; cdr3_aa: SSSLDWREQY
clone_size: -; v_call: TRBV7-9; j_call: TRBJ2-5; cdr3_aa: ASSSPRQGAPLIETQY
clone_size: -; v_call: TRBV7-6; j_call: TRBJ2-2; cdr3_aa: ASSLSRAGANTGELF
clone_size: few; v_call: TRBV6-5; j_call: TRBJ1-2; cdr3_aa: ASSYSRTDYGYT
clone_size: -; v_call: TRBV28; j_call: TRBJ2-3; cdr3_aa: ASRGELAGGPNFHSFTDTQY
clone_size: once; v_call: TRBV5-1; j_call: TRBJ2-3; cdr3_aa: ASSLEPGLARTDTQY